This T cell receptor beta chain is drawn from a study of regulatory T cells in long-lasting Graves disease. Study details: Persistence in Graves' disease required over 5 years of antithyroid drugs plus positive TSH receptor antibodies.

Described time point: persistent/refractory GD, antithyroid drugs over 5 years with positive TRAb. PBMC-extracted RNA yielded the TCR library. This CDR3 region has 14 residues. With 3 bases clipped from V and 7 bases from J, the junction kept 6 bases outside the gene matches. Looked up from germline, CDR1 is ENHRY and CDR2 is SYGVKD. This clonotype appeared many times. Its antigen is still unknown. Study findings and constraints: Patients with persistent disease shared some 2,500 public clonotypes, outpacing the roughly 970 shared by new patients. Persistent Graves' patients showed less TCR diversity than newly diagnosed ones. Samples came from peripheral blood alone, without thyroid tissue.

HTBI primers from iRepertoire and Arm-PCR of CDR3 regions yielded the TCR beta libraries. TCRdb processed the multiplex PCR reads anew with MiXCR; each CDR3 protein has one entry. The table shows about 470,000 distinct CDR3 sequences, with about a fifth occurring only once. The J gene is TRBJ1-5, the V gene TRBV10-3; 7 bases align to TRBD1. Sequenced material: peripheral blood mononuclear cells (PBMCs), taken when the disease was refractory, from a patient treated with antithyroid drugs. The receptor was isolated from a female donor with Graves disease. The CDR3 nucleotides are TGTGCCATCAGTGAAGGGACACAGGGGCAGCCCCAGCATTTT. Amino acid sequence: CAISEGTQGQPQHF.